The text below deals with one T cell receptor (beta chain). The antigen is unknown. Germline CDR1 is MDHEN and CDR2 is SYDVKM. CDR3 length equals 11 residues. With 5 bases removed from V and 8 bases from J, the gap between germline ends came to 6 bases. Data came from immunoSEQ multiplex PCR; TCRdb stores just in-frame clones and leaves some out. The data hold about 250,000 clones, with around 87% observed a single time. The sample is drawn from a study of cytomegalovirus exposure and HLA in healthy donors. General study results and limits: The investigators catalogued 150 to 200 TCR beta chains as cytomegalovirus-associated.

The gene calls are TRBV28 and TRBJ1-4, with D maybe TRBD1 (5 bases). This clonotype was sampled from a man aged 18 to 29 in good health and CMV-seronegative. Sequenced input: PBMCs. This CDR3 reads CASSAGEKLFF. DNA for the CDR3: TGTGCCAGCAGTGCAGGGGAAAAACTGTTTTTT.